The TCR beta chain described here comes from a study of resident and recirculating memory T cells in vitiligo. Study summary: Samples were epidermis from two lesional and two nonlesional sites, plus PBMCs. Genomic DNA was extracted from whole homogenized samples, with no cell sorting. Overall study findings and caveats: Non-conserved TCRs across sites and patients suggested distinct clones per lesion.

TCRdb keeps only in-frame clones here, not all; method: immunoSEQ multiplex PCR. The data hold about 76,000 clones, with 90% to 95% observed a single time. A note on this clone: Antigen: not known.

J was trimmed by 4 bases and V by 0 bases; bases with no gene match: 2. The CDR3 contains 14 residues. Germline CDR1 SGHRS, CDR2 YFSETQ. This receptor was identified in a male donor with vitiligo. The rearrangement joins TRBV5-1 to TRBJ2-5; 8 bases fit TRBD1. Material for sequencing was blood. This chain's CDR3 is CASSLGTGRETQYF. In nucleotides, the CDR3 is TGCGCCAGCAGCTTGGGGACAGGGAGAGAGACCCAGTACTTC.